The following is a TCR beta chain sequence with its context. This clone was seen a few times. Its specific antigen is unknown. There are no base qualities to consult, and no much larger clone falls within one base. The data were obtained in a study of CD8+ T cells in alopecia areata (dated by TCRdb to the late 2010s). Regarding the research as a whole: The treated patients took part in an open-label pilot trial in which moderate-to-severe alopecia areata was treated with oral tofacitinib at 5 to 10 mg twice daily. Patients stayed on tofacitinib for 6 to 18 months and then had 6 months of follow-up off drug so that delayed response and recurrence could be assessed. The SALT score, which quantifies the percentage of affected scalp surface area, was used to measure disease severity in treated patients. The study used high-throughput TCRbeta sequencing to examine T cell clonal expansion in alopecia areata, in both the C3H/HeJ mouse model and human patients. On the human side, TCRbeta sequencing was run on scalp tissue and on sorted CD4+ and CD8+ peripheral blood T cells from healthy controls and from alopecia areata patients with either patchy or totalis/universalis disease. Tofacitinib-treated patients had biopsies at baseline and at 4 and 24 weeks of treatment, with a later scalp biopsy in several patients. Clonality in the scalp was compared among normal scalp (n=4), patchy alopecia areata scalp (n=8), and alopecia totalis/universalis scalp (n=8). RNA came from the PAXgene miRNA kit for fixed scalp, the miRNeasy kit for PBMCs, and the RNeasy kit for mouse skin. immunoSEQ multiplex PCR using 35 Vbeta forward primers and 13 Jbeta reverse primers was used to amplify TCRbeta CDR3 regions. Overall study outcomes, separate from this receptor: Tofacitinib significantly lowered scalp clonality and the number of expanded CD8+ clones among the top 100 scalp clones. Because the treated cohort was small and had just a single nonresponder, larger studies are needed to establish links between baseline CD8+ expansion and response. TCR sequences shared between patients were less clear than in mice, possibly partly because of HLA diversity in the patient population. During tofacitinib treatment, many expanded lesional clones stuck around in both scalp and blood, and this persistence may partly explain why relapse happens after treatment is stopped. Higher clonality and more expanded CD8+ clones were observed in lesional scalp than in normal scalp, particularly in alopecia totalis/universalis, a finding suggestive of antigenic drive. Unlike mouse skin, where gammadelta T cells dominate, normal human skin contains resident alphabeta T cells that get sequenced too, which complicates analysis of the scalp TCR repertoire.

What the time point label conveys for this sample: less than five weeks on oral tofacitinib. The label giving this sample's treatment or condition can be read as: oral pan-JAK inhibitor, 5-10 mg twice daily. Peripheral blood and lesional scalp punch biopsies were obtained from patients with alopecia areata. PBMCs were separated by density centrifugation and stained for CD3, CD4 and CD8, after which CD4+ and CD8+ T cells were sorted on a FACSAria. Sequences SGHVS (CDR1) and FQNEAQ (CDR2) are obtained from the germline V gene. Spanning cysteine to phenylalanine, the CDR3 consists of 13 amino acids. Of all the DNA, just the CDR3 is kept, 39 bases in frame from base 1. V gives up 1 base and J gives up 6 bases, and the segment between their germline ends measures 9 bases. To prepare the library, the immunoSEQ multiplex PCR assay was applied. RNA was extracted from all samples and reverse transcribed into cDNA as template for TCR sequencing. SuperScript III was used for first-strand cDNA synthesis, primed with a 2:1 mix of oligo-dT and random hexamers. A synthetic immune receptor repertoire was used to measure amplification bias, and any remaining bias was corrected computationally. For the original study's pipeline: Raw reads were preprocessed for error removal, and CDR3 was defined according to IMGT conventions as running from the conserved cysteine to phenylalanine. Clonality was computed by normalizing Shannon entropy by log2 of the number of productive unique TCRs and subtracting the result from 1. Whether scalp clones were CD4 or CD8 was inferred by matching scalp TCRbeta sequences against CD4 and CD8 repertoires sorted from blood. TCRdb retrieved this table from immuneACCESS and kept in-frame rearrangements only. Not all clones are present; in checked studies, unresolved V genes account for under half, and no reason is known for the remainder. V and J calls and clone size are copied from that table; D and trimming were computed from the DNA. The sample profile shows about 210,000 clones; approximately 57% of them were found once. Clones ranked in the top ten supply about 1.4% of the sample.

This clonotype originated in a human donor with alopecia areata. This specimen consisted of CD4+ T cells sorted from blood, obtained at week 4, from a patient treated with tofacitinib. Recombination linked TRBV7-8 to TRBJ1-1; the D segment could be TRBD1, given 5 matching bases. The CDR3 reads CASSLDRRSEAFF. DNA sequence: TGTGCCAGCAGCTTAGACAGGAGATCTGAAGCTTTCTTT.